The 10 T cell receptor beta chains listed next were all sequenced from one sample in a study of T cells in Graves' hyperthyroidism and ophthalmopathy. From RNA transcripts, TCR beta CDR3 regions were amplified. With the HTBI primer set, the TCR CDR3 went through a first round of RT-PCR. TCRdb ran MiXCR on the multiplex PCR reads and lists one entry per CDR3 protein. The repertoire holds about 380,000 distinct CDR3 sequences, 11% to 15% seen once, with 11% in the top ten. The sequenced material came from blood. Receptors originate from a woman aged 60 to 75 with Graves' hyperthyroidism.

This clonotype was detected ten times or more. This chain connects TRBV5-8 to TRBJ1-5; 10 bases agree with TRBD1. Trimming at V came to 4 bases and at J to 6 bases, leaving 4 bases not matched to a gene. Per germline, CDR1 SGHTS and CDR2 YDEGEE. There are 14 residues in the CDR3. The CDR3 spells CASSPGQGVQPQHF. The CDR3 DNA is TGTGCCAGCAGCCCCGGACAGGGGGTTCAGCCCCAGCATTTT.

Ten or more counts support this clonotype. V is TRBV12-3 or TRBV12-4 and J is TRBJ1-3; maybe TRBD1 (5 bases). The V gene lost 2 bases and the J gene lost 1 base, with 6 bases spanning the gap. CDR3 size: 14 residues. CDR3 sequence reads: CASSLRGSGNTIYF. DNA of the CDR3: TGTGCCAGCAGTTTAAGGGGATCTGGAAACACCATATATTTT.

The genes are TRBV25-1 and TRBJ2-3, with TRBD1 matching over 7 bases. Looked up from germline, CDR1 is MGHDK and CDR2 is SYGVNS. The V segment lost 3 bases and the J segment 4 bases; nucleotides outside the gene matches: 4. This CDR3 spans 14 amino acids. DNA for the CDR3: TGTGCCAGCAGTGACTACAGGGGCCCAGATACGCAGTATTTT. Translation: CASSDYRGPDTQYF.

This clonotype was detected many times. The V and J genes are TRBV28 and TRBJ2-7; D may match TRBD1 or TRBD2 (5 bases each). The V gene lost 6 bases and the J gene lost 0 bases, with 15 bases spanning the gap. Germline loops: CDR1 MDHEN, CDR2 SYDVKM. This CDR3 comprises 15 residues. CDR3 residues: CASRRRGPFSYEQYF. As DNA, the CDR3 is TGTGCCAGCAGACGCCGGGGACCGTTCTCCTACGAGCAGTACTTC. The complete variable domain, with remaining parts taken from reference TRBV28 and TRBJ2-7, reads DVKVTQSSRYLVKRTGEKVFLECVQDMDHENMFWYRQDPGLGLRLIYFSYDVKMKEKGDIPEGYSVSREKKERFSLILESASTNQTSMYLCASRRRGPFSYEQYFGPGTRLTVT.

This clonotype was recorded at least ten times. The chain employs TRBV29-1 and TRBJ2-3; 12 bases map to TRBD2. V shed 7 bases, J shed 1 base, and the junction held 9 bases outside the gene matches. The germline gives CDR1 SQVTM, CDR2 ANQGSEA. This CDR3 comprises 16 residues. CDR3 in amino acids: CSAPPWTSGGTDTQYF. CDR3 in DNA: TGCAGCGCTCCACCTTGGACTAGCGGGGGCACAGATACGCAGTATTTT.

As concerns this clonotype: This may come from a read error, since a much larger clone is one base off. The V gene is TRBV2, the J gene TRBJ1-4; D is ambiguous. CDR1 and CDR2 from the germline V gene are SNHLY and FYNNEI. CDR3 size: 12 residues. CDR3 protein: CASRVEAEKLLF. DNA for the CDR3: TGTGCCAGCAGAGTCGAGGCGGAAAAACTGCTTTTT.

The chain carries TRBV19 and TRBJ1-5, with D perhaps TRBD1 (5 bases). CDR3 size: 14 residues. Trimming removed 5 bases at V and 3 bases at J, with 11 bases between. Germline V gene sequence: CDR1 LNHDA, CDR2 SQIVND (reference sequence). CDR3 in DNA: TGTGCCAGTAGTCCCGGACATAACAATCAGCCCCAGCATTTT. This encodes CASSPGHNNQPQHF.

The chain joins TRBV6-2 or TRBV6-3 to TRBJ1-1, with D maybe TRBD1 (6 bases). Trimming left V 2 bases short and J 8 bases short, with 12 bases between. CDR3 length: 13 amino acids. The germline V gene has CDR1 MNHEY and CDR2 SVGEGT. This chain's CDR3 is CASSYQGTAEAFF. The CDR3 DNA reads as TGTGCCAGCAGTTACCAGGGGACGGCCGAAGCTTTCTTT.

The table lists this clonotype with many counts. The chain is built from TRBV2 and TRBJ1-4; 9 nucleotides match TRBD1. Germline V gene lookup returns CDR1 SNHLY and CDR2 FYNNEI. The CDR3 spans 14 residues. The V gene end was trimmed by 6 bases and the J gene end by 8 bases; junction bases not matched to a gene: 7. This CDR3 reads CASSNDRGGEKLFF. CDR3 bases: TGTGCCAGCAGCAATGACAGGGGGGGCGAAAAACTGTTTTTT. Complete variable domain (other parts from reference TRBV2 and TRBJ1-4): EPEVTQTPSHQVTQMGQEVILRCVPISNHLYFYWYRQILGQKVEFLVSFYNNEISEKSEIFDDQFSVERPDGSNFTLKIRSTKLEDSAMYFCASSNDRGGEKLFFGSGTQLSVL.

This sequence joins TRBV30 and TRBJ2-5, with 14 bases lining up with TRBD2. Germline V lookup: CDR1 GTSNPN, CDR2 SVGIG (reference sequence). There are 15 residues in the CDR3. Losses at the gene ends were 3 bases for V and 9 bases for J; bases not matched to a gene: 9. CDR3 loop: CAWSKGLAGAEAQYF. As DNA, the CDR3 is TGTGCCTGGAGCAAGGGACTAGCGGGAGCGGAGGCCCAGTACTTC.